This T cell receptor (beta chain) comes out of a study of blood T cell repertoires in COVID-19 (dated by TCRdb to 2018 to 2021). With respect to the entire study: Samples from collaborators originated in the United States, Italy and Spain and spanned both the acute and convalescent phases of COVID-19. The material from the prospective study consisted of cDNA or gDNA derived from T cells, B-cell-depleted T cells, or PBMCs. Subjects who had been exposed to COVID-19, were actively infected with it, or had recovered from it provided the deeply sampled blood TCRbeta repertoires that made up the dataset. The repertoires were released in a freely available public database meant as a resource for research on the immune response to SARS-CoV-2. The samples were drawn from the first 160 participants of the ongoing ImmuneRACE study and from over 950 subjects provided by 6 global collaborators. Sample metadata almost always included a de-identified subject ID, COVID-19 status, age in years and sex. Where HLA class I and class II types were available, the types were taken from metadata supplied by the sample provider, not from assay-based typing. Results and caveats for the whole study, not just this receptor: The quantity of clinical and demographic metadata differed by source and by participant and was supplied without curation.

TCRbeta CDR3 regions were amplified from genomic DNA using the immunoSEQ Assay, a bias-controlled multiplex PCR. Per the authors' processing: The number of nucleated cells in each sample was estimated from the amplification of reference gene primers within the assay. To quantify the absolute abundance of each unique TCRbeta CDR3 rearrangement, sequence reads were collapsed and filtered. Productive Simpson clonality was computed per sample as the square root of Simpson's diversity index over productive rearrangements. The table comes from immuneACCESS by way of TCRdb, which keeps in-frame sequences with V and J called. Part of the clones is missing from these tables; in studies checked, under half for an unresolved V gene and the rest for unknown reasons. The V and J calls and the clone size are those of that table, but D and trimming were determined from the DNA. The sample contains about 220,000 clones, around 82% of them found a single time. The ten biggest clones cover 3% to 4% of the sample.

In the prospective study, participants were about 18 to 100 years old, resided in fewer than 25 geographic areas of the United States, and were enrolled through a virtual design. To assign participants to cohorts, the prospective study relied on clinical history that participants themselves reported in a screening survey and a study questionnaire. Exposed participants had been in contact, within 2 weeks of entering the study, with a person who had a PCR-confirmed or clinician-diagnosed case of COVID-19. In the prospective study, whole blood, serum and a nasopharyngeal or oropharyngeal swab were collected from each participant by mobile phlebotomists. Over a roughly 2-month period, participants in the prospective study had the option of providing additional blood draws and questionnaires. Prospective study blood samples were shipped either frozen or at room temperature before DNA extraction. V and J are truncated by 3 bases and 0 bases respectively, leaving an intervening sequence of 10 bases. Taken from cysteine to phenylalanine, the CDR3 has 16 residues. Only the CDR3 DNA stays, 48 bases, in frame from base 1. CDR1 and CDR2 (SGDLS, YYNGEE) derive from the germline V gene.

With respect to this clone: It has no known antigen specificity. Base quality data are lacking; no much larger clone is found one base away.

The chain joins TRBV9 to TRBJ2-6; the D gene lacks a confident call. The sequence was collected from a woman in her 40s who had been exposed to COVID-19. The source material was PBMCs or T cells enriched from blood (not recorded which). At the DNA level, the sequence is TGTGCCAGCAGCGCCCTACTGAGCTCTGGGGCCAACGTCCTGACTTTC. Translation gives CASSALLSSGANVLTF.